Presented here are 30 T cell receptor beta chains from one specimen sequenced in a study of regulatory T cells in long-lasting Graves disease. For TCR beta, libraries came from iRepertoire HTBI primers and Arm-PCR of CDR3 regions. TCRdb reprocessed the multiplex PCR reads via MiXCR and lists one record per CDR3 protein. There are about 660,000 distinct CDR3 sequences in the sample; roughly 30% occur only once, and around 42% lies in the top ten. As to time point: persistent/refractory GD, antithyroid drugs over 5 years with positive TRAb. PBMC-extracted RNA yielded the TCR library. This sample comprised peripheral blood mononuclear cells (PBMCs), obtained when the disease was refractory, from a patient treated with antithyroid drugs. These receptors were obtained from a female donor with Graves disease.

This rearrangement joins TRBV27 to TRBJ1-2; 7 bases fit TRBD1. The CDR3 runs 14 residues. Trimming at V came to 6 bases and at J to 1 base, leaving 5 bases not matched to a gene. CDR1 MNHEY and CDR2 SMNVEV come from the germline V gene (reference sequence). The CDR3 coding sequence is TGTGCCAGCAGAACGACAGGGAGTAACTATGGCTACACCTTC. It yields the protein CASRTTGSNYGYTF.

This clonotype was counted between two and nine times. The chain employs TRBV6-5 and TRBJ1-4; a possible D gene is TRBD1 (6 bases). The V and J ends lost 0 bases and 8 bases respectively, with 16 bases between them. CDR3 length equals 16 residues. CDR1 MNHEY and CDR2 SVGAGI come from the germline V gene. The CDR3 DNA reads TGTGCCAGCAGTTACTCTTCGGGGGCGGCGGGCGAAAAACTGTTTTTT. Translating gives CASSYSSGAAGEKLFF.

This clonotype was recorded at least ten times. The rearrangement links TRBV28 to TRBJ1-5; 8 nucleotides align to TRBD1. The CDR3 is 14 amino acids. V shed 6 bases and J 4 bases; nucleotides not matched to a gene: 5. Germline V gives CDR1 MDHEN, CDR2 SYDVKM. CDR3 DNA sequence: TGTGCCAGCAGCTCAAGGACAGGGAATCAGCCCCAGCATTTT. Translated, it gives CASSSRTGNQPQHF.

The chain employs TRBV11-2 and TRBJ2-7; D is tentatively TRBD1 or TRBD2 (5 bases each). From germline, CDR1 is SGHAT and CDR2 FQNNGV. The CDR3 runs 16 residues. V was clipped by 4 bases and J by 1 base, with 17 bases between them. CDR3 in DNA: TGTGCCAGCAGCTCCTACCCCGGGACGGTATCCTACGAGCAGTACTTC. This codes for CASSSYPGTVSYEQYF.

This clonotype was counted between two and nine times. The chain joins TRBV20-1 to TRBJ2-7; 8 bases are shared with TRBD2. In germline, CDR1 is DFQATT, CDR2 SNEGSKA (reference sequence). V lost 0 bases, J lost 0 bases, and 10 bases stayed unmatched. The CDR3 has 17 residues. The CDR3 nucleotides are TGCAGTGCTAGAGATGTCCTAGCGGGCAAGAGCTCCTACGAGCAGTACTTC. Protein sequence: CSARDVLAGKSSYEQYF.

Details on this clonotype: The junction shows a germline mismatch at one end, possibly a read error. This chain links TRBV6-1 with TRBJ1-5; D possibly corresponds to TRBD1 (5 bases). Germline CDR1 and CDR2: MNHNS and SASEGT. CDR3 length: 14 residues. CDR3 sequence reads: CASRGGISNRPQHF. Written as DNA, the CDR3 is TGTGCCAGCAGGGGGGGGATTAGCAATCGGCCCCAGCATTTT.

This clonotype was detected ten times or more. V and J are TRBV5-1 and TRBJ1-5, with D uncertain. The V gene lost 4 bases and the J gene lost 0 bases, with 11 bases spanning the gap. Germline CDR1 SGHRS, CDR2 YFSETQ. The CDR3 length is 15 residues. This chain's CDR3 is CASSQDGYSNQPQHF. The CDR3 coding sequence is TGCGCCAGCAGCCAAGACGGCTATAGCAATCAGCCCCAGCATTTT.

V and J are TRBV5-1 and TRBJ1-2, with TRBD1 matching 10 bases. The ends lost 2 bases at V and 5 bases at J; junction bases unmatched: 9. Germline CDR1 reads SGHRS; CDR2 reads YFSETQ. This CDR3 comprises 16 residues. The DNA of the CDR3 is TGCGCCAGCAGCTTATCCGACAGGGGGCGGAGGTATGGCTACACCTTC. Translation gives CASSLSDRGRRYGYTF.

A few counts support this clonotype. The V gene is TRBV25-1, the J gene TRBJ1-4; 8 nucleotides align to TRBD1. The CDR3 is made up of 15 amino acids. CDR1 is MGHDK, CDR2 SYGVNS, per germline. V lost 6 bases to trimming and J lost 4 bases; unmatched junction nucleotides: 7. This CDR3 reads CASSDRGRSNEKLFF. The CDR3, as DNA: TGTGCCAGCAGCGACAGGGGACGGAGTAATGAAAAACTGTTTTTT.

This clonotype was detected a few times. The chain has TRBV5-1 and TRBJ1-1, with D tentatively TRBD1 (5 bases). This CDR3 is 15 amino acids long. Trimming removed 1 base at V and 0 bases at J, with 10 bases between. The germline gives CDR1 SGHRS, CDR2 YFSETQ. The CDR3 DNA follows: TGCGCCAGCAGCTTGAGAGGGACGGTGAACACTGAAGCTTTCTTT. As protein: CASSLRGTVNTEAFF. Drawing the rest from reference TRBV5-1 and TRBJ1-1, the complete variable domain is KAGVTQTPRYLIKTRGQQVTLSCSPISGHRSVSWYQQTPGQGLQFLFEYFSETQRNKGNFPGRFSGRQFSNSRSEMNVSTLELGDSALYLCASSLRGTVNTEAFFGQGTRLTVV.

The V and J genes are TRBV4-1 and TRBJ2-7; D uncertain. The ends were cut back, 5 bases at V and 4 bases at J, with 12 bases in the middle. The CDR3 runs 13 residues. CDR1 MGHRA and CDR2 YSYEKL come from the germline V gene. This CDR3 reads CASSAAPLYEQYF. In DNA form, the CDR3 reads TGCGCCAGCAGCGCAGCCCCGCTTTACGAGCAGTACTTC.

This clonotype has just a few counts. V is TRBV20-1 and J is TRBJ1-1; D gene unclear. There are 11 residues in the CDR3. Germline values: CDR1 DFQATT, CDR2 SNEGSKA (reference sequence). V was clipped by 4 bases and J by 3 bases, with 6 bases between them. The CDR3 sequence: CSAKRHTEAFF. The CDR3 DNA follows: TGCAGTGCTAAAAGGCACACTGAAGCTTTCTTT.

The rearrangement links TRBV12-3 or TRBV12-4 to TRBJ1-3; 8 nucleotides agree with TRBD1. The CDR3 contains 14 residues. V lost 6 bases and J lost 2; bases outside the gene matches: 3. CDR3 DNA: TGTGCCAGCAGGGAGACAGGGGCTGGAAACACCATATATTTT. It specifies CASRETGAGNTIYF.

This chain uses TRBV9 with TRBJ2-5, with 11 bases that match TRBD1. This CDR3 is built from 16 residues. The V and J ends lost 3 bases and 5 bases, in that order; junction bases with no gene match: 9. Germline V CDR1 and CDR2: SGDLS, YYNGEE. The CDR3: CASSAPGQGAGETQYF. CDR3 nucleotides: TGTGCCAGCAGCGCTCCCGGACAGGGGGCCGGGGAGACCCAGTACTTC.

This sequence joins TRBV5-6 and TRBJ1-2; D ambiguous. V lost 1 base, J lost 5 bases, and 18 bases lay in between. This CDR3 is 16 amino acids long. The germline V gene encodes CDR1 SGHDT and CDR2 YYEEEE. The CDR3, as DNA: TGTGCCAGCAGCTTGTCTGGCCGAGCGAGCCATTATGGCTACACCTTC. Its translation is CASSLSGRASHYGYTF.

Only a few counts were recorded for this clonotype. The gene calls are TRBV12-5 and TRBJ1-1; D gene unclear. The CDR3 extends over 14 amino acids. Per the germline V gene, CDR1 is LGHNT and CDR2 is FRNRAP. Trimming removed 0 bases at V and 4 bases at J, with 9 bases between. CDR3 sequence reads: CASGLVVLGTEAFF. For the CDR3, the DNA is TGTGCTAGTGGTTTGGTAGTCCTTGGCACTGAAGCTTTCTTT.

This clonotype appeared many times. The J gene is TRBJ2-7, the V gene TRBV12-3 or TRBV12-4, with D possibly TRBD2 on 5 matching bases. The V and J ends lost 2 bases and 1 base respectively, with 12 bases between them. The CDR3 covers 15 residues. CDR3 in amino acids: CASSLIGRLSYEQYF. The DNA of the CDR3 is TGTGCCAGCAGTTTAATTGGGAGACTATCCTACGAGCAGTACTTC.

This clonotype turned up a few times. The chain joins TRBV6-1 to TRBJ1-2; a possible D gene is TRBD1 (5 bases). Trimming pared 3 bases from V and 8 bases from J, leaving 13 bases between. The CDR3 loop spans 13 amino acids. Germline loops: CDR1 MNHNS, CDR2 SASEGT. The CDR3 sequence is CASSDHQGRGYTF. DNA for the CDR3: TGTGCCAGCAGTGACCATCAGGGAAGGGGCTACACCTTC.

In its sample, this clonotype was seen many times. The chain couples TRBV7-3 to TRBJ2-5, with TRBD1 matching 7 bases. CDR1 and CDR2 (germline): SGHTA, FQGTGA. The CDR3 totals 13 residues. The trim removed 5 bases at V and 5 bases at J, leaving 5 bases unmatched. The CDR3 reads CASSRQGLETQYF. CDR3 coding DNA: TGTGCCAGCAGCAGACAGGGTCTGGAGACCCAGTACTTC.

The chain recombines TRBV5-5 with TRBJ2-7, with 11 bases identical to TRBD2. Per germline, CDR1 SGHKS and CDR2 YYEKEE (reference sequence). The CDR3 covers 15 residues. J was trimmed by 3 bases and V by 3 bases; bases with no gene match: 5. CDR3 sequence: CASSSLLAGDYEQYF. The CDR3 coding sequence is TGTGCCAGCAGCTCTTTACTAGCGGGAGACTACGAGCAGTACTTC.

The J gene is TRBJ2-5, the V gene TRBV7-3; tentatively, D is TRBD2 (5 bases). This CDR3 is 13 amino acids long. The germline gives CDR1 SGHTA, CDR2 FQGTGA. V lost 6 bases to trimming and J lost 5 bases, with 13 bases between them. In nucleotides, the CDR3 is TGTGCCAGCAGGGCCGGGAATGGGGAGACCCAGTACTTC. It is translated as CASRAGNGETQYF.

The table lists this clonotype with a few counts. The rearrangement links TRBV27 to TRBJ1-4; possibly TRBD1 for D (5 bases). The germline V gene has CDR1 MNHEY and CDR2 SMNVEV (reference sequence). V lost 2 bases, J lost 8 bases, and 15 bases lay in between. The CDR3 covers 15 residues. CDR3 loop: CASSLQGLVDEKLFF. The CDR3 coding sequence is TGTGCCAGCAGTTTACAGGGCTTAGTTGACGAAAAACTGTTTTTT. The full variable domain, completed using reference TRBV27 and TRBJ1-4, is EAQVTQNPRYLITVTGKKLTVTCSQNMNHEYMSWYRQDPGLGLRQIYYSMNVEVTDKGDVPEGYKVSRKEKRNFPLILESPSPNQTSLYFCASSLQGLVDEKLFFGSGTQLSVL.

This clonotype was detected ten times or more. The V gene is TRBV12-5, the J gene TRBJ2-2; TRBD1 matches 8 bases. The J segment lost 7 bases and the V segment lost 6 bases, leaving 7 bases of the junction unmatched. Germline V gene sequence: CDR1 LGHNT, CDR2 FRNRAP. There are 14 residues in the CDR3. The CDR3 sequence is CASGPDRADGELFF. The DNA of the CDR3 is TGTGCTAGTGGCCCGGACAGGGCTGACGGGGAGCTGTTTTTT. The full variable domain, rest sourced from reference TRBV12-5 and TRBJ2-2, is DARVTQTPRHKVTEMGQEVTMRCQPILGHNTVFWYRQTMMQGLELLAYFRNRAPLDDSGMPKDRFSAEMPDATLATLKIQPSEPRDSAVYFCASGPDRADGELFFGEGSRLTVL.

This clonotype showed up just a few times. V gene TRBV7-2 combines with J gene TRBJ1-1; D may be TRBD1 (5 bases). The V and J ends lost 5 bases and 8 bases respectively, with 9 bases between them. CDR3 size: 11 residues. CDR1 is SGHTA and CDR2 is FQGNSA in the germline V gene. Here the CDR3 reads CASSNRGEAFF. In nucleotides, the CDR3 is TGTGCCAGCAGCAACCGGGGCGAAGCTTTCTTT.

V usage is TRBV19 and J usage is TRBJ1-5, with D maybe TRBD1 (6 bases). The CDR3 spans 15 residues. Germline V lookup: CDR1 LNHDA, CDR2 SQIVND (reference sequence). The V end was cut by 4 bases, the J end by 2 bases, with 12 bases between. The CDR3, as DNA: TGTGCCAGTAGTACCGTGGACAGCGGCAATCAGCCCCAGCATTTT. Encoded protein: CASSTVDSGNQPQHF.

This rearrangement joins TRBV7-3 to TRBJ1-1; D is possibly TRBD1 (5 bases). CDR1 and CDR2 from the germline V gene are SGHTA and FQGTGA. The CDR3 contains 15 residues. V was shortened by 5 bases and J by 1 base, with 14 bases between the two germline ends. For the CDR3, the DNA is TGTGCCAGCAGCCCCCGAGAGGGGCAGAACACTGAAGCTTTCTTT. Protein product: CASSPREGQNTEAFF.

The chain employs TRBV15 and TRBJ1-1; D ambiguous. Trimming removed 0 bases at V and 0 bases at J, with 8 bases between. CDR1 is LNHNV and CDR2 is YYDKDF in the germline V gene (reference sequence). CDR3 size: 15 residues. The DNA of the CDR3 is TGTGCCACCAGCAGAGATCGTCCAGTGAACACTGAAGCTTTCTTT. Protein sequence: CATSRDRPVNTEAFF.

The chain employs TRBV6-5 and TRBJ1-4, with unresolved D. CDR3 length equals 14 residues. CDR1 and CDR2 (germline): MNHEY, SVGAGI. V lost 2 bases to trimming and J lost 8 bases, with 12 bases between them. This CDR3 reads CASSYRTGTEKLFF. CDR3 in DNA: TGTGCCAGCAGTTACCGTACGGGAACGGAAAAACTGTTTTTT.

This clonotype was seen repeatedly, ten times or more. The genes are TRBV2 and TRBJ1-2; 8 bases fit TRBD1. This CDR3 is built from 15 residues. The germline V gene has CDR1 SNHLY and CDR2 FYNNEI. V was pared by 8 bases and J by 0 bases, with 8 bases of the junction left unmatched. CDR3 protein: CASEGDRRSNYGYTF. The CDR3 region has the DNA TGTGCCAGCGAGGGGGACAGGCGATCTAACTATGGCTACACCTTC. The variable domain in full, completed from reference TRBV2 and TRBJ1-2, reads EPEVTQTPSHQVTQMGQEVILRCVPISNHLYFYWYRQILGQKVEFLVSFYNNEISEKSEIFDDQFSVERPDGSNFTLKIRSTKLEDSAMYFCASEGDRRSNYGYTFGSGTRLTVV.

This sequence joins TRBV20-1 and TRBJ2-1; possibly TRBD2 for D (6 bases). V lost 6 bases, J lost 5 bases, and 20 bases lay in between. This CDR3 spans 15 amino acids. CDR1 DFQATT and CDR2 SNEGSKA come from the germline V gene (reference sequence). The CDR3 coding sequence is TGCAGTGCCCGGGACTCGTGGGTTGGGCACAATGAGCAGTTCTTC. Translated, it gives CSARDSWVGHNEQFF.